A single sample gave rise to the 27 T cell receptor beta chains below, sequenced in a study of blood T cells in healthy people across ages. A second PCR, run for roughly 6 to 11 cycles, used a sample-barcoded 5' primer plus a J-beta primer mix. TCRdb processed the 5' RACE reads anew with MiXCR; each CDR3 protein has one entry. The sample shows about 1.6 million distinct CDR3 sequences, almost 35% of them seen only once. Sequences were obtained from blood. The receptors derive from a woman younger than 45 in good health.

This chain's CDR3 is CASSPGGYAGANVLTF. The CDR3 region has the DNA TGTGCCAGCAGCCCCGGGGGTTACGCTGGGGCCAACGTCCTGACTTTC. This chain uses TRBV13 with TRBJ2-6; a weak D match, TRBD2 (6 bases). The germline V gene encodes CDR1 PRHDT and CDR2 FYEKMQ (reference sequence). The CDR3 is 16 residues long. The V end was cut by 5 bases, the J end by 2 bases, with 13 bases between.

This clonotype was picked up a small number of times. The chain couples TRBV5-1 to TRBJ2-7, with TRBD2 as a possible D gene (6 bases). Germline CDR1 SGHRS, CDR2 YFSETQ. The CDR3 consists of 14 residues. V gave up 2 bases and J gave up 6 bases, with 15 bases separating them. The CDR3 DNA is TGCGCCAGCAGCTTCTTCGGCGGGGCCCGCGAGCAGTACTTC. Its translation is CASSFFGGAREQYF.

V usage is TRBV12-3 or TRBV12-4 and J usage is TRBJ2-7, with D perhaps TRBD1 or TRBD2 (6 bases each). The CDR3 contains 15 residues. The V and J ends lost 5 bases and 0 bases respectively, with 14 bases between them. This CDR3 is CASSGRGGPSYEQYF. The CDR3 nucleotides are TGTGCCAGCAGTGGGCGTGGGGGGCCCTCCTACGAGCAGTACTTC.

This clonotype was recorded at least ten times. This sequence joins TRBV29-1 and TRBJ2-5, with 11 positions matching TRBD2. The trim removed 3 bases at V and 5 bases at J, leaving 5 bases unmatched. Per the germline V gene, CDR1 is SQVTM and CDR2 is ANQGSEA. The CDR3 has 14 amino acids. DNA for the CDR3: TGCAGCGTTGAGTCTAGCGGGGGGATGGAGACCCAGTACTTC. This encodes CSVESSGGMETQYF.

This clonotype was seen repeatedly, ten times or more. This rearrangement joins TRBV4-1 to TRBJ2-1, with 8 bases fitting TRBD2. V shed 4 bases and J 9 bases; nucleotides not matched to a gene: 5. The CDR3 spans 13 residues. CDR1 and CDR2 from the germline V gene are MGHRA and YSYEKL. This chain's CDR3 is CASSPRLASEQFF. CDR3 coding DNA: TGCGCCAGCAGCCCCCGACTAGCGAGTGAGCAGTTCTTC.

This clonotype was counted ten times or more. This rearrangement joins TRBV29-1 to TRBJ2-1; the D gene could be TRBD1 or TRBD2 (5 bases each). V was trimmed by 6 bases and J by 8 bases, leaving 11 bases between them. The CDR3 has 11 residues. The germline CDR1 and CDR2 sequences are SQVTM and ANQGSEA. In nucleotides, the CDR3 is TGCAGCGTGGGGGTCGGGGATGAGCAGTTCTTC. Amino acids: CSVGVGDEQFF.

The chain employs TRBV5-1 and TRBJ2-4, with D possibly TRBD2 on 6 matching bases. The germline V gene has CDR1 SGHRS and CDR2 YFSETQ. V gave up 7 bases and J gave up 0 bases, with 20 bases separating them. CDR3 length: 17 residues. Here the CDR3 reads CASRAAGGVLAKNIQYF. CDR3 sequence (DNA): TGCGCCAGCCGAGCAGCTGGCGGGGTTCTAGCCAAAAACATTCAGTACTTC.

This clonotype was detected once. CDR3 protein: CASSVEGYEQFF. DNA of the CDR3: TGTGCCAGCAGCGTTGAGGGTTATGAGCAGTTCTTC. The gene calls are TRBV9 and TRBJ2-1; perhaps TRBD2 as D (5 bases). The V end was cut by 2 bases, the J end by 8 bases, with 8 bases between. The CDR3 runs 12 residues. Germline CDR1 SGDLS, CDR2 YYNGEE.

The chain joins TRBV3-1 to TRBJ2-2, with 7 bases fitting TRBD2. The trim removed 2 bases at V and 3 bases at J, leaving 6 bases unmatched. The CDR3 contains 16 residues. The germline gives CDR1 LGHDT, CDR2 YNNKEL (reference sequence). The CDR3 sequence is CASSQYGLADTGELFF. CDR3 DNA: TGTGCCAGCAGCCAATATGGGCTAGCGGACACCGGGGAGCTGTTTTTT.

V is TRBV10-3 and J is TRBJ1-2, with 7 bases that match TRBD1. With 4 bases clipped from V and 2 bases from J, the junction kept 7 bases outside the gene matches. Germline V gene lookup returns CDR1 ENHRY and CDR2 SYGVKD. The CDR3 extends over 15 amino acids. Here the CDR3 reads CAISGGTVGNYGYTF. Here the CDR3 DNA reads TGTGCCATCAGTGGAGGGACAGTTGGAAACTATGGCTACACCTTC.

This clonotype was seen repeatedly, ten times or more. V is TRBV7-2 and J is TRBJ2-7, with 7 bases lining up with TRBD2. V dropped 4 bases and J dropped 3; count of bases not matched to a gene: 6. Germline loops: CDR1 SGHTA, CDR2 FQGNSA. The CDR3 totals 14 residues. The DNA for the CDR3 is TGTGCCAGCAGCTCCTCCCGGGACTACTACGAGCAGTACTTC. Residues: CASSSSRDYYEQYF.

In this sample, this clonotype turned up many times. The chain is built from TRBV29-1 and TRBJ2-7, with a weak D call TRBD2 (6 bases). The V end lost 6 bases, the J end lost 4 bases, and 19 bases lay between the germline ends. Germline lookup yields CDR1 SQVTM and CDR2 ANQGSEA. CDR3 length: 14 amino acids. The CDR3 sequence: CSVAGTDVFYEQYF. The DNA for the CDR3 is TGCAGCGTGGCGGGGACGGACGTCTTTTACGAGCAGTACTTC.

The chain joins TRBV3-1 to TRBJ2-7, with 10 bases matching TRBD1. This CDR3 contains 17 residues. CDR1 LGHDT and CDR2 YNNKEL come from the germline V gene (reference sequence). V trimming: 0 bases; J trimming: 5 bases; junction bases outside the gene matches: 10. CDR3: CASSQDLRDRGAHEQYF. Written as DNA, the CDR3 is TGTGCCAGCAGCCAAGATTTGAGGGACAGGGGTGCCCACGAGCAGTACTTC.

The chain combines TRBV28 with TRBJ2-2; 14 bases agree with TRBD2. The CDR3 runs to 17 residues. Trimming took 6 bases from V and 4 from J; bases not matched to a gene: 7. Germline V lookup: CDR1 MDHEN, CDR2 SYDVKM. This chain's CDR3 is CASSSQTSGRGTGELFF. The CDR3 DNA reads TGTGCCAGCAGCTCCCAGACTAGCGGGAGGGGCACCGGGGAGCTGTTTTTT.

The chain employs TRBV6-5 and TRBJ2-5, with a weak D call TRBD1 (6 bases). The V end lost 2 bases, the J end lost 13 bases, and 14 bases lay between the germline ends. The V gene's germline CDR1 is MNHEY and CDR2 SVGAGI. This CDR3 region has 12 residues. The CDR3 DNA reads TGTGCCAGCAGTTACCGGTCAGGGGTTCTGTACTTC. This codes for CASSYRSGVLYF.

Only a few counts were recorded for this clonotype. The chain has TRBV20-1 and TRBJ1-2; TRBD1 might be the D (6 bases). The CDR3 has 13 amino acids. Trimming removed 3 bases at V and 3 bases at J, with 11 bases between. Germline CDR1 DFQATT, CDR2 SNEGSKA (reference sequence). CDR3 nucleotide sequence: TGCAGTGCTAGTACCGGGACACACTATGGCTACACCTTC. Its translation is CSASTGTHYGYTF.

The chain employs TRBV2 and TRBJ2-3, with 9 bases matching TRBD2. The CDR3 sequence is 15 residues long. Germline trimming cut 1 base from V and 4 bases from J; bases unmatched to any gene: 3. Per the germline V gene, CDR1 is SNHLY and CDR2 is FYNNEI. The CDR3 region is CASSEGGGGADTQYF. CDR3 bases: TGTGCCAGCAGTGAAGGCGGGGGGGGCGCAGATACGCAGTATTTT.

This clonotype was picked up many times. The genes are TRBV20-1 and TRBJ2-7; the D call may be TRBD1 or TRBD2 (5 bases each). This CDR3 is built from 13 residues. CDR1 is DFQATT, CDR2 SNEGSKA, per germline (reference sequence). The V end lost 3 bases, the J end lost 2 bases, and 11 bases lay between the germline ends. The DNA for the CDR3 is TGCAGTGCTAGTGCCGGGACCACCTACGAGCAGTACTTC. Amino acids: CSASAGTTYEQYF.

The rearrangement links TRBV6-1 to TRBJ2-6; a possible D gene is TRBD1 (6 bases). This CDR3 comprises 15 residues. The germline V gene encodes CDR1 MNHNS and CDR2 SASEGT. V was clipped by 6 bases and J by 3 bases, with 12 bases between them. CDR3 amino acids: CASRARGFGANVLTF. The CDR3, as DNA: TGTGCCAGCAGGGCTAGGGGGTTTGGGGCCAACGTCCTGACTTTC.

Ten or more counts support this clonotype. The chain combines TRBV4-1 with TRBJ1-5, with 8 bases matching TRBD1. Trimming at V came to 4 bases and at J to 7 bases, leaving 6 bases not matched to a gene. Germline CDR1 MGHRA, CDR2 YSYEKL. The CDR3 is 14 amino acids. The CDR3 sequence is CASSLDRGRQPQHF. Written as DNA, the CDR3 is TGCGCCAGCAGCCTAGACAGGGGAAGGCAGCCCCAGCATTTT.

This clonotype was counted a single time. This may be a read error, as it is one base from a much larger clone. The chain has TRBV29-1 and TRBJ1-1, with unresolved D. From germline, CDR1 is SQVTM and CDR2 ANQGSEA. The CDR3 runs 10 residues. V was cut by 4 bases and J by 10 bases, with 10 bases left in between. Here the CDR3 DNA reads TGCAGCGTTGTTAGGATTGGAGCTTTCTTT. The encoded protein is CSVVRIGAFF.

This chain connects TRBV7-9 to TRBJ2-7; TRBD2 is a possible D gene (6 bases). The V gene lost 4 bases and the J gene lost 4 bases, with 17 bases spanning the gap. The CDR3 contains 15 residues. CDR1 SEHNR and CDR2 FQNEAQ come from the germline V gene (reference sequence). The DNA for the CDR3 is TGTGCCAGCAGCTATCATTTGCCCGGGAGTTACGAGCAGTACTTC. It is translated as CASSYHLPGSYEQYF.

In the case of this clonotype: A clone one base away is much larger, so this may be a read error. The chain links TRBV4-1 to TRBJ2-3; D remains unclear. CDR3 length: 16 residues. Germline-derived CDR1 and CDR2 are MGHRA and YSYEKL. CDR3 residues: CACSQVLFIRTDTQYF. The CDR3 region has the DNA TGCGCCTGCAGCCAAGTCTTGTTTATCCGCACAGATACGCAGTATTTT.

As regards this clonotype: This may stem from a read error, because a much larger clone lies one nucleotide away. The chain recombines TRBV10-3 with TRBJ2-5; 10 positions match TRBD1. Germline lookup yields CDR1 ENHRY and CDR2 SYGVKD. Unmatched junction bases numbered 8, after V lost 4 bases and J lost 3 bases. CDR3 length equals 16 residues. The CDR3, as DNA: TGTGCCATCAGTGCACCACGGGACAGGGGTGAAGAGACCCAGTACTTC. Protein sequence: CAISAPRDRGEETQYF.

There are a few counts of this clonotype. This CDR3 reads CASRPTGGRETQYF. The CDR3 nucleotides are TGTGCCAGCCGGCCGACAGGGGGCAGGGAGACCCAGTACTTC. The J gene is TRBJ2-5, the V gene TRBV27, with 10 positions matching TRBD1. Germline values: CDR1 MNHEY, CDR2 SMNVEV (reference sequence). CDR3 size: 14 residues. V trimming: 8 bases; J trimming: 5 bases; junction bases outside the gene matches: 8.

Points on this clonotype: A much more abundant neighbour one base away suggests this may be a read error. This chain connects TRBV12-3 or TRBV12-4 to TRBJ2-3, with unresolved D. This CDR3 spans 15 amino acids. V was trimmed by 2 bases and J by 4 bases, leaving 13 bases between them. CDR3 region: CASSLRTGPADTQYF. CDR3 DNA: TGTGCCAGCAGTTTACGCACTGGTCCCGCAGATACGCAGTATTTT.

The sample holds a few counts of this clonotype. V gene TRBV7-9 combines with J gene TRBJ1-2, with TRBD1 as a possible D gene (6 bases). V was pared by 4 bases and J by 4 bases, with 19 bases between. The CDR3 consists of 16 residues. Germline V gene lookup returns CDR1 SEHNR and CDR2 FQNEAQ (reference sequence). The CDR3 sequence is CASSSDSPRGFYGYTF. The CDR3 bases are TGTGCCAGCAGCTCGGACAGTCCGCGAGGGTTCTATGGCTACACCTTC.